These 2 T cell receptor beta chains were sequenced from one sample in a study of T cells after yellow fever vaccination. TCRdb analysed the 5' RACE reads with MiXCR anew, one entry per CDR3 protein. The sample lists around 4,600 distinct CDR3 sequences; more than 3.5% were seen once. The sample consisted of PBMCs, either bulk or a sorted T-cell subset (CD4+, CD8+, memory, or dextramer-sorted; not recorded which), taken 15 days after the yellow fever booster vaccination. These receptors all stem from a man aged 25 to 40 who received the YFV17D yellow fever vaccine.

This clonotype is deemed medium-sized. This chain links TRBV27 with TRBJ2-3; 10 bases map to TRBD2. The CDR3 consists of 18 residues. Unmatched junction bases numbered 15, after V lost 3 bases and J lost 6 bases. Germline V gene data show CDR1 as MNHEY and CDR2 as SMNVEV (reference sequence). As DNA, the CDR3 is TGTGCCAGCAGTTTCGTTATAGCGGGAGGAGGTCATTTGGATACGCAGTATTTT. Translating it yields CASSFVIAGGGHLDTQYF.

The table lists this clonotype with many counts. This sequence joins TRBV27 and TRBJ2-6; 9 bases are shared with TRBD1. V was pared by 8 bases and J by 2 bases, with 1 base of the junction left unmatched. The CDR3 consists of 14 residues. CDR1 and CDR2 from the germline V gene are MNHEY and SMNVEV (reference sequence). CDR3 DNA: TGTGCCAGCGGACAGGGGACTGGGGCCAACGTCCTGACTTTC. Amino acid sequence: CASGQGTGANVLTF.